The 12 T cell receptor beta chains presented below share a single source sample, sequenced in a study of blood T cells in healthy people across ages. With a J-beta primer mix and a sample-barcoded 5' primer, a second PCR ran 7 to 11 cycles. Using its own MiXCR run on the 5' RACE reads, TCRdb lists one record per CDR3 protein. The repertoire holds some 850,000 distinct CDR3 sequences, with roughly 24% as singletons. The same data also contributed to another study, on T cells of mothers and their children.

Sequenced input: blood. All receptors come from a boy between 10 and 17 years old in good health.

This clonotype was found a few times. This chain links TRBV6-6 with TRBJ2-5; no clear D. With 6 bases removed from V and 5 bases from J, the gap between germline ends came to 16 bases. Germline values: CDR1 MNHNY, CDR2 SVGAGI (reference sequence). The CDR3 has 14 residues. The DNA of the CDR3 is TGTGCCAGCAGCCGCCTTACGGGCTCGGAGACCCAGTACTTC. Its protein product is CASSRLTGSETQYF.

V usage is TRBV27 and J usage is TRBJ2-3; TRBD2 agrees at 9 bases. The CDR3 has 16 residues. Germline V lookup: CDR1 MNHEY, CDR2 SMNVEV (reference sequence). The V and J ends lost 3 bases and 3 bases, in that order; junction bases with no gene match: 7. The CDR3 DNA reads TGTGCCAGCAGTTTTCTTGCAGCGGGGGGTACAGATACGCAGTATTTT. Its translation is CASSFLAAGGTDTQYF.

This clonotype was counted many times. The gene calls are TRBV5-1 and TRBJ2-5; 11 bases agree with TRBD2. V was pared by 4 bases and J by 4 bases, with 9 bases of the junction left unmatched. CDR1 and CDR2 from the germline V gene are SGHRS and YFSETQ. This CDR3 is built from 16 residues. CDR3 sequence reads: CASSGRGTSGRETQYF. In DNA form, the CDR3 reads TGCGCCAGCAGCGGGCGGGGGACTAGCGGAAGAGAGACCCAGTACTTC.

To note about this clonotype: A junction end diverges from the germline sequence, so it may reflect a read error. V and J are TRBV11-2 and TRBJ2-7, with 11 bases that match TRBD2. With the DNA end fitting TRBJ2-1 better, the J assignment may be wrong. The CDR3 contains 15 residues. Germline V lookup: CDR1 SGHAT, CDR2 FQNNGV. The CDR3 loop reads CACSLELAGGVRQFF. The CDR3 bases are TGTGCCTGCAGCTTAGAGCTAGCGGGGGGCGTAAGGCAGTTCTTC.

This clonotype was observed a few times. The chain links TRBV28 to TRBJ2-1, with 12 bases matching TRBD2. CDR1 and CDR2 (germline): MDHEN, SYDVKM. The CDR3 extends over 18 amino acids. Trimming at V came to 5 bases and at J to 7 bases, leaving 15 bases not matched to a gene. The CDR3 protein is CASSAMGASGGASNEQFF. The CDR3 DNA reads as TGTGCCAGCAGTGCTATGGGGGCTAGCGGGGGGGCCTCGAATGAGCAGTTCTTC.

The table lists this clonotype with many counts. The chain joins TRBV4-1 to TRBJ2-6, with D hard to call. The V end was cut by 4 bases, the J end by 0 bases, with 7 bases between. The CDR3 consists of 15 residues. Germline CDR1 reads MGHRA; CDR2 reads YSYEKL. CDR3 residues: CASSPGPSGANVLTF. For the CDR3, the DNA is TGCGCCAGCAGCCCAGGACCCTCTGGGGCCAACGTCCTGACTTTC.

The CDR3 nucleotides are TGTGCCAGCAGCCAGGCGGCGGGGATATTCTACGAGCAGTACTTC. Translating it yields CASSQAAGIFYEQYF. The genes are TRBV11-2 and TRBJ2-7; D possibly corresponds to TRBD2 (6 bases). V was cut by 5 bases and J by 3 bases, with 17 bases left in between. Germline CDR1 is SGHAT and CDR2 is FQNNGV. This CDR3 contains 15 residues.

This clonotype was recorded a few times. The rearrangement uses TRBV5-5 and TRBJ2-7, with unresolved D. The CDR3 length is 13 residues. Germline V gene lookup returns CDR1 SGHKS and CDR2 YYEKEE (reference sequence). V gave up 3 bases and J gave up 3 bases, with 10 bases separating them. The CDR3 loop is CASSYKFGYEQYF. Here the CDR3 DNA reads TGTGCCAGCAGCTACAAATTTGGCTACGAGCAGTACTTC.

The sample holds a few counts of this clonotype. The chain combines TRBV11-2 with TRBJ2-4; 7 nucleotides agree with TRBD2. The length of the CDR3 is 13 residues. V lost 0 bases, J lost 15 bases, and 8 bases stayed unmatched. CDR1 and CDR2 (germline): SGHAT, FQNNGV. CDR3 protein: CASSLDRGRAGYF. The CDR3 DNA follows: TGTGCCAGCAGCTTAGATCGGGGGAGGGCTGGGTACTTC. Combining the CDR3 with reference TRBV11-2 and TRBJ2-4 gives the whole variable domain EAGVAQSPRYKIIEKRQSVAFWCNPISGHATLYWYQQILGQGPKLLIQFQNNGVVDDSQLPKDRFSAERLKGVDSTLKIQPAKLEDSAVYLCASSLDRGRAGYFGAGTRLSVL.

The chain has TRBV5-5 and TRBJ2-3; 9 bases match TRBD1. In germline, CDR1 is SGHKS, CDR2 YYEKEE (reference sequence). CDR3 length: 15 amino acids. The V segment lost 4 bases and the J segment 6 bases; nucleotides outside the gene matches: 9. DNA of the CDR3: TGTGCCAGCAGCCGATCCGGGACAGGGAGCGATACGCAGTATTTT. Translated: CASSRSGTGSDTQYF.

V gene TRBV2 combines with J gene TRBJ1-5, with a weak D call TRBD1 (6 bases). Trimming shortened V by 8 bases and J by 4 bases, and 18 bases separated the two germline ends. Per the germline V gene, CDR1 is SNHLY and CDR2 is FYNNEI. The CDR3 extends over 15 amino acids. The CDR3 nucleotides read TGTGCCAGCCGGAAAGAGGACAGACCTAATCAGCCCCAGCATTTT. It yields the protein CASRKEDRPNQPQHF.

This chain's CDR3 is CSVTLGTSGKETQYF. The CDR3, as DNA: TGCAGCGTGACCCTCGGGACTAGCGGGAAAGAGACCCAGTACTTC. The chain recombines TRBV29-1 with TRBJ2-5, with 13 bases that match TRBD2. This CDR3 is 15 amino acids long. Looked up from germline, CDR1 is SQVTM and CDR2 is ANQGSEA. Trimming cost V 6 bases and J 3 bases; bases outside gene matches: 7.